These 29 T cell receptor beta chains were all obtained from the same sample, sequenced in a study of shared clonotypes between healthy human individuals. As defined, naive CD8 cells were CD45RO-negative and positively selected for CCR7, with terminally differentiated effector memory CD45RA+ cells excluded. Repertoires were generated with immunoSEQ multiplex PCR, while TCRdb's copy carries only in-frame clones and drops some. The table records 800,000 or so clones, roughly 96% of them present only once. The sequenced material came from naive CD8+ T cells sorted from blood. These receptors all stem from a young man in good health.

The chain carries TRBV27 and TRBJ2-3; 8 bases line up with TRBD2. The trim removed 0 bases at V and 2 bases at J, leaving 7 bases unmatched. Per germline, CDR1 MNHEY and CDR2 SMNVEV (reference sequence). This CDR3 is built from 17 residues. The CDR3 spells CASSLSSSGFDTDTQYF. The CDR3 DNA sequence: TGTGCCAGCAGTTTATCATCTAGCGGGTTTGACACAGATACGCAGTATTTT.

This clone was detected only once. This sequence joins TRBV11-2 and TRBJ2-3; possible D gene TRBD1, 5 bases. Per the germline V gene, CDR1 is SGHAT and CDR2 is FQNNGV. The CDR3 loop spans 14 amino acids. V dropped 4 bases and J dropped 4 bases, with 12 bases sitting between them. The CDR3 protein is CASSWIRAPDTQYF. In nucleotides, the CDR3 is TGTGCCAGCAGCTGGATCAGGGCTCCAGATACGCAGTATTTT. Complete variable domain (other parts from reference TRBV11-2 and TRBJ2-3): EAGVAQSPRYKIIEKRQSVAFWCNPISGHATLYWYQQILGQGPKLLIQFQNNGVVDDSQLPKDRFSAERLKGVDSTLKIQPAKLEDSAVYLCASSWIRAPDTQYFGPGTRLTVL.

The CDR3 DNA is TGTGCCAGCAGTTGGGACATGGGCGAGCAGTACTTC. Amino acid sequence: CASSWDMGEQYF. The V call is TRBV6-6, the J call TRBJ2-7; the D gene is possibly TRBD1 (6 bases). V lost 4 bases to trimming and J lost 6 bases, with 10 bases between them. The CDR3 contains 12 residues. The germline V gene encodes CDR1 MNHNY and CDR2 SVGAGI (reference sequence).

This chain connects TRBV9 to TRBJ1-1, with TRBD1 matching over 8 bases. J lost 6 bases, V lost 3 bases, and 19 bases had no gene match. CDR1 is SGDLS and CDR2 is YYNGEE in the germline V gene. The CDR3 sequence is 18 residues long. The CDR3 DNA reads TGTGCCAGCAGCGCCGATCCTGCAGGGGGCTCCCTGAAGGCTGAAGCTTTCTTT. This encodes CASSADPAGGSLKAEAFF.

This clone has only one observation. The chain couples TRBV18 to TRBJ1-2; maybe TRBD1 (5 bases). Trimming removed 3 bases from V and 2 bases from J, with 22 bases in between. The CDR3 spans 18 residues. Germline CDR1 KGHSH, CDR2 LQKENI. The CDR3 sequence is CASSPGTDFFNANYGYTF. DNA of the CDR3: TGTGCCAGCTCACCGGGGACGGACTTCTTTAACGCGAACTATGGCTACACCTTC.

The chain links TRBV12-5 to TRBJ1-4; D unclear. The CDR3 is 13 residues long. Germline values: CDR1 LGHNT, CDR2 FRNRAP. V was clipped by 6 bases and J by 8 bases, with 13 bases between them. The CDR3 loop is CASGNWSSEKLFF. CDR3 bases: TGTGCTAGTGGCAACTGGAGCAGCGAAAAACTGTTTTTT.

The CDR3 sequence: CASSSTGREQYF. CDR3 nucleotide sequence: TGCGCCAGCAGTTCCACGGGGAGGGAGCAGTACTTC. This rearrangement joins TRBV4-1 to TRBJ2-7, with D perhaps TRBD2 (6 bases). CDR1 and CDR2 (germline): MGHRA, YSYEKL. The V end lost 6 bases, the J end lost 7 bases, and 13 bases lay between the germline ends. The CDR3 loop spans 12 amino acids.

Written as DNA, the CDR3 is TGTGCCAGCATGATGTCGATGACCGGGGAGCTGTTTTTT. Protein: CASMMSMTGELFF. The rearrangement joins TRBV2 to TRBJ2-2; no reliable D call. This CDR3 is built from 13 residues. V was cut by 7 bases and J by 5 bases, with 11 bases left in between. CDR1 SNHLY and CDR2 FYNNEI come from the germline V gene.

This clone was observed a handful of times. The chain carries TRBV30 and TRBJ2-5; D is unclear. Germline-derived CDR1 and CDR2 are GTSNPN and SVGIG (reference sequence). The CDR3 has 14 amino acids. Trimming took off 0 bases at V and 2 bases at J, with 10 bases between the two ends. CDR3 amino acids: CAWSVVNTQETQYF. The CDR3 nucleotides read TGTGCCTGGAGTGTGGTGAATACACAAGAGACCCAGTACTTC.

J is TRBJ1-5 and V is TRBV4-2; possible D gene TRBD1, 6 bases. The CDR3 contains 15 residues. CDR1 is LGHNA and CDR2 is YNFKEQ in the germline V gene. V lost 2 bases and J 3 bases, leaving 11 bases between the germline ends. This CDR3 reads CASSQQSGDNQPQHF. The CDR3 DNA follows: TGTGCCAGCAGCCAACAATCAGGGGACAATCAGCCCCAGCATTTT.

This rearrangement joins TRBV7-2 to TRBJ2-1, with 13 bases matching TRBD2. The V segment lost 6 bases and the J segment 4 bases; nucleotides outside the gene matches: 6. This CDR3 has 16 amino acids. Germline V CDR1 and CDR2: SGHTA, FQGNSA. The DNA for the CDR3 is TGTGCCAGCAGTCTCCGACTAGCGGGGGGATACAATGAGCAGTTCTTC. Its translation: CASSLRLAGGYNEQFF.

The chain uses TRBV5-1 and TRBJ2-2; no clear D. The V gene's germline CDR1 is SGHRS and CDR2 YFSETQ. Trimming removed 1 base at V and 6 bases at J, with 13 bases between. The CDR3 spans 15 residues. The DNA for the CDR3 is TGCGCCAGCAGCTTGAACAGTTTTACCCCCGGGGAGCTGTTTTTT. It translates to CASSLNSFTPGELFF.

The chain carries TRBV12-5 and TRBJ2-3; D gene unclear. The CDR3 is made up of 14 amino acids. Germline V CDR1 and CDR2: LGHNT, FRNRAP. V was cut by 7 bases and J by 6 bases, with 17 bases left in between. CDR3 sequence (DNA): TGTGCTAGTGCCCCCTCGAATTTGAGGGATACGCAGTATTTT. This translates into CASAPSNLRDTQYF.

The sample holds one count of this clone. The chain has TRBV2 and TRBJ1-4; D is undetermined. Germline V gene sequence: CDR1 SNHLY, CDR2 FYNNEI. Trimming removed 3 bases at V and 8 bases at J, with 10 bases between. The CDR3 loop spans 13 amino acids. The CDR3 DNA is TGTGCCAGCAGTGATGTGGTAGGGGAAAAACTGTTTTTT. Translating it yields CASSDVVGEKLFF.

The V and J genes are TRBV7-2 and TRBJ2-7; 8 bases line up with TRBD1. The V gene end was trimmed by 4 bases and the J gene end by 5 bases; junction bases not matched to a gene: 10. Germline lookup yields CDR1 SGHTA and CDR2 FQGNSA. The CDR3 sequence is 15 residues long. CDR3 in amino acids: CASSWPGQVKDEQYF. The DNA for the CDR3 is TGTGCCAGCAGCTGGCCGGGACAGGTGAAAGACGAGCAGTACTTC.

The V gene is TRBV7-9, the J gene TRBJ1-2; D not resolved. The germline CDR1 and CDR2 sequences are SEHNR and FQNEAQ (reference sequence). The V gene lost 3 bases and the J gene lost 6 bases, with 2 bases spanning the gap. This CDR3 comprises 10 residues. The DNA of the CDR3 is TGTGCCAGCAGCTTGCATGGCTACACCTTC. Its translation is CASSLHGYTF.

This clone appeared once. This rearrangement joins TRBV5-1 to TRBJ1-2; perhaps TRBD1 as D (5 bases). The germline V gene encodes CDR1 SGHRS and CDR2 YFSETQ. The CDR3 is 15 residues long. V dropped 5 bases and J dropped 8 bases, with 22 bases sitting between them. In nucleotides, the CDR3 is TGCGCCAGCAGTTGGCGCGGGGACGGACCCAGGGGCTACACCTTC. Translation gives CASSWRGDGPRGYTF. The variable domain in full, with the rest retrieved from reference TRBV5-1 and TRBJ1-2, is KAGVTQTPRYLIKTRGQQVTLSCSPISGHRSVSWYQQTPGQGLQFLFEYFSETQRNKGNFPGRFSGRQFSNSRSEMNVSTLELGDSALYLCASSWRGDGPRGYTFGSGTRLTVV.

V usage is TRBV7-9 and J usage is TRBJ2-7; 7 bases agree with TRBD1. The V segment lost 2 bases and the J segment 7 bases; nucleotides outside the gene matches: 8. From germline, CDR1 is SEHNR and CDR2 FQNEAQ (reference sequence). The CDR3 has 14 residues. CDR3: CASSLRQGPGEQYF. The CDR3 nucleotides are TGTGCCAGCAGCTTAAGACAGGGACCGGGAGAGCAGTACTTC.

V and J are TRBV27 and TRBJ2-5; TRBD2 matches 10 bases. In germline, CDR1 is MNHEY, CDR2 SMNVEV (reference sequence). V shed 3 bases, J shed 1 base, and the junction held 5 bases outside the gene matches. The CDR3 sequence is 16 residues long. CDR3 sequence: CASSFASGSPQETQYF. DNA for the CDR3: TGTGCCAGCAGTTTCGCTAGCGGGAGTCCCCAAGAGACCCAGTACTTC.

The chain carries TRBV6-6 and TRBJ2-2, with D maybe TRBD1 (7 bases). The CDR3 has 14 residues. V lost 2 bases and J 7 bases, leaving 11 bases between the germline ends. Germline assignment: CDR1 MNHNY and CDR2 SVGAGI (reference sequence). In DNA form, the CDR3 reads TGTGCCAGCAGTTACAGGGGGCGGGACGGGGAGCTGTTTTTT. This codes for CASSYRGRDGELFF.

This CDR3 is CASRESLTGGNINYGYTF. The CDR3, as DNA: TGTGCCAGCAGAGAATCCTTGACAGGGGGCAACATAAACTATGGCTACACCTTC. This chain joins TRBV6-1 and TRBJ1-2; 10 bases are shared with TRBD1. The V segment lost 6 bases and the J segment 2 bases; nucleotides outside the gene matches: 15. The CDR3 extends over 18 amino acids. Germline assignment: CDR1 MNHNS and CDR2 SASEGT.

The V call is TRBV2, the J call TRBJ2-5, with 14 nucleotides matching TRBD2. Germline CDR1 SNHLY, CDR2 FYNNEI. V trimming: 5 bases; J trimming: 5 bases; junction bases outside the gene matches: 7. The CDR3 extends over 16 amino acids. For the CDR3, the DNA is TGTGCCAGCAGTCCGGGACTAGCGGGAGAGGGTGAGACCCAGTACTTC. This codes for CASSPGLAGEGETQYF.

This chain links TRBV5-4 with TRBJ1-2; TRBD1 matches 10 bases. The CDR3 has 15 amino acids. V was pared by 2 bases and J by 8 bases, with 9 bases of the junction left unmatched. Germline CDR1 SGHNT, CDR2 YYREEE (reference sequence). Written as DNA, the CDR3 is TGTGCCAGCAGCTTCCGCGGACAGGGGGTCGAGGGCTACACCTTC. Residues: CASSFRGQGVEGYTF. Full variable domain (missing parts from reference TRBV5-4 and TRBJ1-2): ETGVTQSPTHLIKTRGQQVTLRCSSQSGHNTVSWYQQALGQGPQFIFQYYREEENGRGNFPPRFSGLQFPNYSSELNVNALELDDSALYLCASSFRGQGVEGYTFGSGTRLTVV.

The rearrangement links TRBV7-9 to TRBJ2-1; 11 nucleotides line up with TRBD2. CDR3 length: 15 amino acids. The germline CDR1 and CDR2 sequences are SEHNR and FQNEAQ (reference sequence). J lost 6 bases, V lost 5 bases, and 6 bases had no gene match. Here the CDR3 reads CASSPSSGRSNEQFF. In DNA, the CDR3 is TGTGCCAGCAGCCCCTCTAGCGGGAGGAGCAATGAGCAGTTCTTC.

V is TRBV19 and J is TRBJ1-1; TRBD1 agrees at 10 bases. The CDR3 length is 13 residues. Germline assignment: CDR1 LNHDA and CDR2 SQIVND (reference sequence). V was clipped by 3 bases and J by 6 bases; unmatched bases: 1. In DNA form, the CDR3 reads TGTGCCAGTAGTATGACAGGGGGCTCTGAAGCTTTCTTT. Translating it yields CASSMTGGSEAFF. Complete variable domain (other parts from reference TRBV19 and TRBJ1-1): DGGITQSPKYLFRKEGQNVTLSCEQNLNHDAMYWYRQDPGQGLRLIYYSQIVNDFQKGDIAEGYSVSREKKESFPLTVTSAQKNPTAFYLCASSMTGGSEAFFGQGTRLTVV.

This rearrangement joins TRBV14 to TRBJ1-1; TRBD1 is a possible D gene (5 bases). This CDR3 contains 13 residues. V lost 1 base to trimming and J lost 4 bases, with 7 bases between them. CDR1 is SGHDN and CDR2 is FVKESK in the germline V gene. Here the CDR3 DNA reads TGTGCCAGCAGCCAAGGGACAACCACTGAAGCTTTCTTT. This translates into CASSQGTTTEAFF.

The rearrangement uses TRBV28 and TRBJ2-1, with D possibly being TRBD1 (6 bases). This CDR3 is built from 15 residues. The V and J ends lost 3 bases and 1 base respectively, with 10 bases between them. Germline-derived CDR1 and CDR2 are MDHEN and SYDVKM. CDR3 nucleotide sequence: TGTGCCAGCAGTTTTGGCAGGGGTTCCTACAATGAGCAGTTCTTC. Translating it yields CASSFGRGSYNEQFF. Full variable domain (rest looked up from reference TRBV28 and TRBJ2-1): DVKVTQSSRYLVKRTGEKVFLECVQDMDHENMFWYRQDPGLGLRLIYFSYDVKMKEKGDIPEGYSVSREKKERFSLILESASTNQTSMYLCASSFGRGSYNEQFFGPGTRLTVL.

CDR3 protein: CASSYPYGSSIETQYF. The CDR3, as DNA: TGTGCCAGCAGTTACCCCTACGGGAGTAGTATCGAGACCCAGTACTTC. The chain is built from TRBV6-5 and TRBJ2-5; D possibly corresponds to TRBD2 (6 bases). Germline CDR1 and CDR2: MNHEY and SVGAGI. V was trimmed by 2 bases and J by 5 bases, leaving 18 bases between them. This CDR3 contains 16 residues.

The chain joins TRBV9 to TRBJ2-2, with D tentatively TRBD1 or TRBD2 (6 bases each). The germline gives CDR1 SGDLS, CDR2 YYNGEE. The V end lost 4 bases, the J end lost 6 bases, and 13 bases lay between the germline ends. The CDR3 sequence is 14 residues long. In DNA, the CDR3 is TGTGCCAGCAGCCCTTCGGGGGCGGCCGGGGAGCTGTTTTTT. Protein product: CASSPSGAAGELFF.